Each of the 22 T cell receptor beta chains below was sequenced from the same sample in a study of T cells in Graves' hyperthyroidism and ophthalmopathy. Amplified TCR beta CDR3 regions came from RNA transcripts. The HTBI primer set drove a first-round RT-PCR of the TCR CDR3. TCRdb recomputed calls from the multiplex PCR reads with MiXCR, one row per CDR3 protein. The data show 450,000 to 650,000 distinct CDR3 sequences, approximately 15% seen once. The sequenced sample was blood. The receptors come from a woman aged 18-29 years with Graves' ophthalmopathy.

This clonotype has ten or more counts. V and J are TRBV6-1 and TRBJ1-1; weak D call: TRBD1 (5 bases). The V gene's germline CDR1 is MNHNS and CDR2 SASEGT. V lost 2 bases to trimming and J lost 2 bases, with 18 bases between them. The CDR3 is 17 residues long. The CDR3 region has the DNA TGTGCCAGCAGTGAAAGGTTCTCCGGACATCCAAACACTGAAGCTTTCTTT. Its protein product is CASSERFSGHPNTEAFF.

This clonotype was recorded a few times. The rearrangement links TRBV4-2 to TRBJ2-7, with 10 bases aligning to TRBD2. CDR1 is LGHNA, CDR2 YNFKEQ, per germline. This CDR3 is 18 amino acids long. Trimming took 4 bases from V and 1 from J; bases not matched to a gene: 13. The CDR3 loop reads CASSPGLADINPSYEQYF. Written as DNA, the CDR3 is TGTGCCAGCAGCCCCGGACTAGCGGATATTAATCCTTCCTACGAGCAGTACTTC.

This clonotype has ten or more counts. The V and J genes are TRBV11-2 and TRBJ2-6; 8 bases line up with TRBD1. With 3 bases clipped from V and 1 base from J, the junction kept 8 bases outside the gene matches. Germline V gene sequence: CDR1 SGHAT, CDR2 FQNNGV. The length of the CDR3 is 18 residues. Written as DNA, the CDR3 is TGTGCCAGCAGCTTGGGCAGGGGGCTTAAATCTGGGGCCAACGTCCTGACTTTC. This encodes CASSLGRGLKSGANVLTF.

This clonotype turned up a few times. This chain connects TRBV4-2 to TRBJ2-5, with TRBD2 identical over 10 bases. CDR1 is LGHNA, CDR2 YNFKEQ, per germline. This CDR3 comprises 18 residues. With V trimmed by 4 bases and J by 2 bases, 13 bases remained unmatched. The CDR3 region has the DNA TGTGCCAGCAGCCCCCTGGGAACCGCTAGCGGGAGACAAGAGACCCAGTACTTC. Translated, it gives CASSPLGTASGRQETQYF.

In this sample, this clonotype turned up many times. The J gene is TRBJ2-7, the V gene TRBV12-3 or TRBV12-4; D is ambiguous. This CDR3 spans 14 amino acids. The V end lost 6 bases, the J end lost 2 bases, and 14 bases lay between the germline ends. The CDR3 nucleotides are TGTGCCAGCAGCCCCGGCGGATCGGCCTACGAGCAGTACTTC. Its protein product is CASSPGGSAYEQYF.

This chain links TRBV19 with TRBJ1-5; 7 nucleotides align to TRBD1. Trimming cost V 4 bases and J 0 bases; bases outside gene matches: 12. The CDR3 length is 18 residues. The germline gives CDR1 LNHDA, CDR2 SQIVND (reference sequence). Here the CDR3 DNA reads TGTGCCAGTAGTAACCGGGACAGATTTCTTTATAGCAATCAGCCCCAGCATTTT. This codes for CASSNRDRFLYSNQPQHF.

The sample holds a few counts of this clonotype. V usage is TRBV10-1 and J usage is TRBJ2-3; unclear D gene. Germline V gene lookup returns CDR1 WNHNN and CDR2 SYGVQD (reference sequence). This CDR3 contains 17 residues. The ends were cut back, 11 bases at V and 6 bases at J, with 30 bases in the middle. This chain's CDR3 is CAGRVQGDPQNWDTQYF. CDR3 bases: TGCGCCGGACGGGTACAAGGAGACCCCCAAAATTGGGATACGCAGTATTTT.

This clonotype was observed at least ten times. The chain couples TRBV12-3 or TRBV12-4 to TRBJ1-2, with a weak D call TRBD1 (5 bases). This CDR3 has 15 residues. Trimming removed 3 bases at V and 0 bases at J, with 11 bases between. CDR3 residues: CASSFQGNPNYGYTF. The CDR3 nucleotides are TGTGCCAGCAGTTTCCAGGGTAACCCTAACTATGGCTACACCTTC.

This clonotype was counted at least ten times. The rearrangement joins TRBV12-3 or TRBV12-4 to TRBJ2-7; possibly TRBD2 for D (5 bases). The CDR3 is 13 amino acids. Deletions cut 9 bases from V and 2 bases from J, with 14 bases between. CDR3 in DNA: TGTGCCAGTACGGCCAGCGGAACCTACGAGCAGTACTTC. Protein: CASTASGTYEQYF.

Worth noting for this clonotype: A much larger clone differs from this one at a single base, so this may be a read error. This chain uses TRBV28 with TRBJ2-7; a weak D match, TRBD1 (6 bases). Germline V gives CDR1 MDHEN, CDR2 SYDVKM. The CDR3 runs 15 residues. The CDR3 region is CAGSFRRDISYEQYF. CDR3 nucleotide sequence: TGTGCCGGCAGTTTTCGTCGGGACATCTCCTACGAGCAGTACTTC.

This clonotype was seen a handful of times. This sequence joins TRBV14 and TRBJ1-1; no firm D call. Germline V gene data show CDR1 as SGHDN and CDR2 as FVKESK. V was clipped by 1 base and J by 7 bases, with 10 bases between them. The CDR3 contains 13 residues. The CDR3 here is CASSQAPRSEAFF. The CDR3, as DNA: TGTGCCAGCAGCCAAGCCCCCCGAAGTGAAGCTTTCTTT. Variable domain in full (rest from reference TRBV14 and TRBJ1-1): EAGVTQFPSHSVIEKGQTVTLRCDPISGHDNLYWYRRVMGKEIKFLLHFVKESKQDESGMPNNRFLAERTGGTYSTLKVQPAELEDSGVYFCASSQAPRSEAFFGQGTRLTVV.

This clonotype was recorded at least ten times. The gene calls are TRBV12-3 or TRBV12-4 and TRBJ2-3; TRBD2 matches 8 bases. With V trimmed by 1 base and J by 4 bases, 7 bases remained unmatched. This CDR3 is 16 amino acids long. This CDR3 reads CASSLESGGPSDTQYF. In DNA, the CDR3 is TGTGCCAGCAGTTTAGAGTCGGGAGGGCCGTCAGATACGCAGTATTTT.

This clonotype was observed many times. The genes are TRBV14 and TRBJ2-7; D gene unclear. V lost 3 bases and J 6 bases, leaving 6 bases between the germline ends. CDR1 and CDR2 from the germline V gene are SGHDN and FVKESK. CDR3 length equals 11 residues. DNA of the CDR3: TGTGCCAGCAGCCAGGGATCCGAGCAGTACTTC. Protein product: CASSQGSEQYF.

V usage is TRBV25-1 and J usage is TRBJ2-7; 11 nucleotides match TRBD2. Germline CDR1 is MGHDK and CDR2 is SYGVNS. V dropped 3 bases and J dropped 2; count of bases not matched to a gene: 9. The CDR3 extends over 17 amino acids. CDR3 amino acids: CASSDPALAGGPYEQYF. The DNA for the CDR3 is TGTGCCAGCAGTGACCCCGCTCTAGCGGGAGGACCCTACGAGCAGTACTTC.

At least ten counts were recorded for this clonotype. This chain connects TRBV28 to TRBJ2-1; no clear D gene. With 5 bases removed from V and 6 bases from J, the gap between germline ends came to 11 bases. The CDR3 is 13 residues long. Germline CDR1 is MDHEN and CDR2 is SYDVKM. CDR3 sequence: CASSPTLSNEQFF. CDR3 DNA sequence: TGTGCCAGCAGTCCAACACTGAGCAATGAGCAGTTCTTC.

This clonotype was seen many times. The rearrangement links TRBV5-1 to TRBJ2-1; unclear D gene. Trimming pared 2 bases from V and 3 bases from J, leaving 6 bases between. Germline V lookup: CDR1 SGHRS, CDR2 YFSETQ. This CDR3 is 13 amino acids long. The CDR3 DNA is TGCGCCAGCAGCTTAGAGAACTACAATGAGCAGTTCTTC. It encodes CASSLENYNEQFF.

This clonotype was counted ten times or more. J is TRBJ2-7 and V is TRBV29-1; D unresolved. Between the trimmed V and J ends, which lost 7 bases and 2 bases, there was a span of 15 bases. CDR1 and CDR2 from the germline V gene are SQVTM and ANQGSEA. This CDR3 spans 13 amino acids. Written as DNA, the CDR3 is TGCAGCGCGTTTACCTTCTTGACCTACGAGCAGTACTTC. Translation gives CSAFTFLTYEQYF.

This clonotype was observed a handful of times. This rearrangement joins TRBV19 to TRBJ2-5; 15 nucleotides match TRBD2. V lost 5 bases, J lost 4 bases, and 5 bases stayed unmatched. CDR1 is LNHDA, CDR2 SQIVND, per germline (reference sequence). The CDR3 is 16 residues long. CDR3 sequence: CASSWGLAGGRETQYF. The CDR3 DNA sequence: TGTGCCAGTAGTTGGGGACTAGCGGGAGGACGAGAGACCCAGTACTTC.

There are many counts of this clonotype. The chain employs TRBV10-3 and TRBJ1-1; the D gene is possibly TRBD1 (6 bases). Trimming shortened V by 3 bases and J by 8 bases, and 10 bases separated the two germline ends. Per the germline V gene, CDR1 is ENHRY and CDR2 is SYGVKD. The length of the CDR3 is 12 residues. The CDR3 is CAISDGQGEAFF. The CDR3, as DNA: TGTGCCATCAGTGATGGTCAGGGGGAAGCTTTCTTT.

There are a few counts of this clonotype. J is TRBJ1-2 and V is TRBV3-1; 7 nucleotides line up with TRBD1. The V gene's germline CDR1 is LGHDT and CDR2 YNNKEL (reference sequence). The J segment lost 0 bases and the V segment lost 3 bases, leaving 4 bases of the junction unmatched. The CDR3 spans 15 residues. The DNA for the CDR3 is TGTGCCAGCAGCCACCGGGACAGTCCTAACTATGGCTACACCTTC. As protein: CASSHRDSPNYGYTF.

CDR3 amino acids: CASSPRLAGGPTDTQYF. The CDR3 DNA follows: TGTGCCAGCAGCCCCCGACTAGCGGGAGGGCCTACAGATACGCAGTATTTT. The J gene is TRBJ2-3, the V gene TRBV13; 14 bases line up with TRBD2. This CDR3 spans 17 amino acids. The J segment lost 3 bases and the V segment lost 5 bases, leaving 7 bases of the junction unmatched. In germline, CDR1 is PRHDT, CDR2 FYEKMQ (reference sequence). The complete variable domain, with remaining parts taken from reference TRBV13 and TRBJ2-3, reads AAGVIQSPRHLIKEKRETATLKCYPIPRHDTVYWYQQGPGQDPQFLISFYEKMQSDKGSIPDRFSAQQFSDYHSELNMSSLELGDSALYFCASSPRLAGGPTDTQYFGPGTRLTVL.

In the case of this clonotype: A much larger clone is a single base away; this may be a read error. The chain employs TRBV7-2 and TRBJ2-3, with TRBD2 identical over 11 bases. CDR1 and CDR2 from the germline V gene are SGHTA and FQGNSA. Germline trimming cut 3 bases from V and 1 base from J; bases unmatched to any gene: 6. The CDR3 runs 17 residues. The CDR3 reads CASSFTPGLAGTDTQYF. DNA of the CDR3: TGTGCCAGCAGCTTTACGCCGGGACTAGCGGGCACAGATACGCAGTATTTT.